Shown below are 32 T cell receptor beta chains from a single sample sequenced in a study of blood T cell repertoires in COVID-19. Profiling relied on immunoSEQ multiplex PCR, and the TCRdb table lists in-frame clones only, not all of them. The table records about 42,000 clones, around nine tenths of them present only once. Sequenced sample: peripheral blood. The receptors were sampled from a man aged 50 to 60 with active COVID-19.

The chain joins TRBV5-6 to TRBJ2-1; D remains unclear. With 5 bases removed from V and 2 bases from J, the gap between germline ends came to 17 bases. CDR3 length: 16 amino acids. In germline, CDR1 is SGHDT, CDR2 YYEEEE. The CDR3 is CASSSQQVVTYNEQFF. CDR3 in DNA: TGTGCCAGCAGTTCCCAGCAGGTGGTAACCTACAATGAGCAGTTCTTC.

V gene TRBV5-1 combines with J gene TRBJ2-1, with 11 bases identical to TRBD2. Trimming removed 2 bases from V and 5 bases from J; junction bases left unmatched: 9. CDR1 SGHRS and CDR2 YFSETQ come from the germline V gene. The CDR3 extends over 17 amino acids. CDR3 coding DNA: TGCGCCAGCAGCTTTCTTTCTAGCGGGAGGATGAACAATGAGCAGTTCTTC. This encodes CASSFLSSGRMNNEQFF.

The chain couples TRBV30 to TRBJ2-2; 7 bases agree with TRBD2. The CDR3 spans 15 residues. Germline-derived CDR1 and CDR2 are GTSNPN and SVGIG (reference sequence). The J segment lost 4 bases and the V segment lost 1 base, leaving 6 bases of the junction unmatched. CDR3 sequence: CAWSDNGRFTGELFF. The DNA of the CDR3 is TGTGCCTGGAGTGATAACGGGAGGTTCACCGGGGAGCTGTTTTTT.

The chain has TRBV19 and TRBJ2-3; 9 bases agree with TRBD2. Germline loops: CDR1 LNHDA, CDR2 SQIVND (reference sequence). There are 13 residues in the CDR3. V lost 7 bases, J lost 7 bases, and 6 bases stayed unmatched. The CDR3 DNA is TGTGCCAGTACGGCTAGCGGGATAAATACGCAGTATTTT. It is translated as CASTASGINTQYF.

This clone has just one count. The J gene is TRBJ2-7, the V gene TRBV5-1, with D tentatively TRBD1 (6 bases). The CDR3 covers 16 residues. Trimming cost V 6 bases and J 1 base, with 20 bases left between them. In germline, CDR1 is SGHRS, CDR2 YFSETQ. This CDR3 reads CASKSSPGAVSYEQYF. The CDR3 nucleotides read TGCGCCAGCAAATCCAGCCCAGGGGCAGTTTCCTACGAGCAGTACTTC.

This chain uses TRBV3-1 (or the pseudogene TRBV3-2) with TRBJ1-1, with 7 bases identical to TRBD1. This CDR3 has 16 amino acids. The junction had 15 bases not matched to a gene; V was cut back by 6 bases and J by 5 bases. Germline V gene sequence: CDR1 LGHDT, CDR2 YNNKEL (reference sequence). In DNA, the CDR3 is TGTGCCAGCAGACCCGGGGAAGGACAGGCGTTAACTGAAGCTTTCTTT. Translation: CASRPGEGQALTEAFF.

The rearrangement links TRBV5-1 to TRBJ2-4, with D possibly being TRBD2 (6 bases). CDR3 size: 14 residues. Trimming removed 1 base at V and 8 bases at J, with 13 bases between. The germline V gene has CDR1 SGHRS and CDR2 YFSETQ. DNA of the CDR3: TGCGCCAGCAGCTTGTCCGGAGGGGAGGACATTCAGTACTTC. Protein: CASSLSGGEDIQYF.

This rearrangement joins TRBV9 to TRBJ1-5; 7 nucleotides agree with TRBD1. Per germline, CDR1 SGDLS and CDR2 YYNGEE. Trimming removed 0 bases from V and 6 bases from J; junction bases left unmatched: 6. This CDR3 is built from 15 residues. The CDR3 region has the DNA TGTGCCAGCAGCGTAGAGCCAGGGGGTATTCAGCCCCAGCATTTT. Its protein is CASSVEPGGIQPQHF.

CDR3 in amino acids: CASSLEGGTTEAFF. CDR3 in DNA: TGTGCCAGCAGCTTAGAAGGGGGAACTACTGAAGCTTTCTTT. The chain has TRBV7-9 and TRBJ1-1, with a weak D call TRBD1 (6 bases). The CDR3 length is 14 residues. Germline CDR1 SEHNR, CDR2 FQNEAQ (reference sequence). Trimming removed 1 base at V and 5 bases at J, with 11 bases between. Using reference TRBV7-9 and TRBJ1-1 for the parts outside the CDR3, the full variable domain is DTGVSQNPRHKITKRGQNVTFRCDPISEHNRLYWYRQTLGQGPEFLTYFQNEAQLEKSRLLSDRFSAERPKGSFSTLEIQRTEQGDSAMYLCASSLEGGTTEAFFGQGTRLTVV.

This rearrangement joins TRBV11-3 to TRBJ2-7; 11 positions match TRBD2. Germline V CDR1 and CDR2: SGHNT, YENEEA. The CDR3 is 15 amino acids. The J segment lost 6 bases and the V segment lost 5 bases, leaving 9 bases of the junction unmatched. The chain's CDR3 is CASSPGTSGPSEQYF. Here the CDR3 DNA reads TGTGCCAGCAGCCCCGGGACTAGCGGTCCTTCCGAGCAGTACTTC.

This chain links TRBV5-8 with TRBJ1-5; 9 bases are a match to TRBD1. Germline V lookup: CDR1 SGHTS, CDR2 YDEGEE. V trimming: 4 bases; J trimming: 6 bases; junction bases outside the gene matches: 8. The CDR3 is 15 residues long. CDR3 residues: CASSARDRVSQPQHF. Here the CDR3 DNA reads TGTGCCAGCAGCGCCCGGGACAGGGTTTCTCAGCCCCAGCATTTT.

This chain joins TRBV10-1 and TRBJ2-3; D is ambiguous. V lost 7 bases and J lost 8, with 4 bases in between. The germline CDR1 and CDR2 sequences are WNHNN and SYGVQD (reference sequence). The CDR3 spans 9 residues. The CDR3 loop is CASMSTQYF. In DNA, the CDR3 is TGCGCCAGCATGAGTACGCAGTATTTT.

This chain uses TRBV27 with TRBJ1-5; D is unresolved. Per germline, CDR1 MNHEY and CDR2 SMNVEV (reference sequence). The V gene lost 5 bases and the J gene lost 0 bases, with 8 bases spanning the gap. The CDR3 runs 14 residues. CDR3 DNA sequence: TGTGCCAGCAGTGCGGCCCTTAGCAATCAGCCCCAGCATTTT. It translates to CASSAALSNQPQHF.

This chain uses TRBV5-1 with TRBJ2-1; tentatively, D is TRBD1 (6 bases). With 3 bases removed from V and 0 bases from J, the gap between germline ends came to 13 bases. This CDR3 is built from 16 residues. The V gene's germline CDR1 is SGHRS and CDR2 YFSETQ. CDR3 amino acids: CASSSGGASSYNEQFF. CDR3 sequence (DNA): TGCGCCAGCAGCTCTGGGGGCGCAAGCTCCTACAATGAGCAGTTCTTC.

This clone was seen a single time. The V and J genes are TRBV30 and TRBJ1-2; 8 nucleotides align to TRBD1. V dropped 1 base and J dropped 4; count of bases not matched to a gene: 11. Germline V gene sequence: CDR1 GTSNPN, CDR2 SVGIG (reference sequence). CDR3 size: 16 residues. Here the CDR3 DNA reads TGTGCCTGGAGTGCTAAAAGCGCAGGGGGCGTCTATGGCTACACCTTC. This gives the protein CAWSAKSAGGVYGYTF.

This chain uses TRBV2 with TRBJ2-3, with TRBD2 identical over 7 bases. The J segment lost 4 bases and the V segment lost 3 bases, leaving 4 bases of the junction unmatched. The length of the CDR3 is 14 residues. The germline V gene has CDR1 SNHLY and CDR2 FYNNEI. CDR3 sequence reads: CASSEGGSSDTQYF. The CDR3, as DNA: TGTGCCAGCAGTGAGGGAGGGAGCTCAGATACGCAGTATTTT.

The rearrangement uses TRBV5-1 and TRBJ2-3; 12 bases line up with TRBD2. V shed 7 bases and J 4 bases; nucleotides not matched to a gene: 7. This CDR3 region has 15 residues. Per germline, CDR1 SGHRS and CDR2 YFSETQ. CDR3: CASRETSGSADTQYF. For the CDR3, the DNA is TGCGCCAGCCGTGAGACTAGCGGGAGCGCAGATACGCAGTATTTT.

This clone was counted once. The chain combines TRBV5-1 with TRBJ2-3; tentatively, D is TRBD1 (5 bases). V was trimmed by 3 bases and J by 5 bases, leaving 13 bases between them. CDR3 length equals 14 residues. Per germline, CDR1 SGHRS and CDR2 YFSETQ. CDR3 sequence: CASSSARGQDTQYF. DNA of the CDR3: TGCGCCAGCAGCTCGGCAAGGGGCCAAGATACGCAGTATTTT.

For the CDR3, the DNA is TGTGCCAGCTCACCGCAAGAGACAGAGTCCAACACTGAAGCTTTCTTT. It codes for CASSPQETESNTEAFF. The chain uses TRBV18 and TRBJ1-1; D is possibly TRBD1 (5 bases). The V and J ends lost 3 bases and 2 bases respectively, with 16 bases between them. Germline CDR1 reads KGHSH; CDR2 reads LQKENI. CDR3 length equals 16 residues.

The chain uses TRBV30 and TRBJ1-6; 8 positions agree with TRBD1. CDR3 length: 15 residues. CDR1 is GTSNPN and CDR2 is SVGIG in the germline V gene (reference sequence). Unmatched junction bases numbered 12, after V lost 5 bases and J lost 9 bases. Written as DNA, the CDR3 is TGTGCCTGGGGTAGAGGACAGGGTATTGGTTCACCCCTCCACTTT. It codes for CAWGRGQGIGSPLHF.

This sequence joins TRBV19 and TRBJ1-4, with TRBD1 matching over 7 bases. Germline V gives CDR1 LNHDA, CDR2 SQIVND (reference sequence). Losses at the gene ends were 6 bases for V and 8 bases for J; bases not matched to a gene: 12. The CDR3 covers 15 residues. The CDR3, as DNA: TGTGCCAGTAGCTATCAACAGGGGACGACCGAAAAACTGTTTTTT. This codes for CASSYQQGTTEKLFF.

The V call is TRBV2, the J call TRBJ2-7; 13 bases line up with TRBD2. V was pared by 8 bases and J by 4 bases, with 5 bases of the junction left unmatched. The CDR3 has 14 amino acids. The V gene's germline CDR1 is SNHLY and CDR2 FYNNEI. Here the CDR3 DNA reads TGTGCCAGCTTAAGGACTAGCGGGAGTTACGAGCAGTACTTC. It specifies CASLRTSGSYEQYF.

This clone appeared a few times. One end of the junction fails to match germline, which may point to a read error. The gene calls are TRBV6-6 and TRBJ2-2; 10 positions agree with TRBD2. This CDR3 comprises 16 residues. Germline V gene data show CDR1 as MNHNY and CDR2 as SVGAGI (reference sequence). DNA for the CDR3: TGTGCCAGCACTTACACTAGCGGGAAGAACACCGGGGAGCTGTTTTTT. Translation gives CASTYTSGKNTGELFF.

This clone has just a few counts. This chain uses TRBV18 with TRBJ2-1; D is uncertain. Deletions cut 3 bases from V and 5 bases from J, with 8 bases between. The CDR3 has 13 residues. Germline V gene lookup returns CDR1 KGHSH and CDR2 LQKENI. The CDR3 bases are TGTGCCAGCTCACCGGGCCAGAACAATGAGCAGTTCTTC. Residues: CASSPGQNNEQFF.

This clone was observed once. V usage is TRBV5-1 and J usage is TRBJ1-6, with D hard to call. V lost 4 bases, J lost 7 bases, and 18 bases lay in between. This CDR3 spans 16 amino acids. Germline V lookup: CDR1 SGHRS, CDR2 YFSETQ. CDR3 sequence (DNA): TGCGCCAGCAGCCCCGGAGACGACGAGCGGAATTCACCCCTCCACTTT. The encoded protein is CASSPGDDERNSPLHF. The whole variable domain, filled in from reference TRBV5-1 and TRBJ1-6, reads KAGVTQTPRYLIKTRGQQVTLSCSPISGHRSVSWYQQTPGQGLQFLFEYFSETQRNKGNFPGRFSGRQFSNSRSEMNVSTLELGDSALYLCASSPGDDERNSPLHFGNGTRLTVT.

The J gene is TRBJ2-1, the V gene TRBV3-1 (or the pseudogene TRBV3-2), with TRBD2 matching over 7 bases. Per the germline V gene, CDR1 is LGHDT and CDR2 is YNNKEL (reference sequence). The V segment lost 3 bases and the J segment 6 bases; nucleotides outside the gene matches: 11. This CDR3 is 16 amino acids long. The CDR3 protein is CASSQYTGTNSNEQFF. CDR3 bases: TGTGCCAGCAGCCAGTATACCGGGACTAATAGCAATGAGCAGTTCTTC.

This sequence joins TRBV24-1 and TRBJ2-2; maybe TRBD2 (5 bases). Germline lookup yields CDR1 KGHDR and CDR2 SFDVKD. The V and J ends lost 8 bases and 0 bases respectively, with 9 bases between them. The CDR3 has 14 amino acids. The DNA of the CDR3 is TGTGCCACCATGGAGGCTACGAACACCGGGGAGCTGTTTTTT. Amino acids: CATMEATNTGELFF.

The rearrangement links TRBV19 to TRBJ2-7; D is possibly TRBD2 (5 bases). CDR1 LNHDA and CDR2 SQIVND come from the germline V gene (reference sequence). V was trimmed by 1 base and J by 2 bases, leaving 12 bases between them. The CDR3 length is 15 residues. CDR3 nucleotides: TGTGCCAGTAGTATAGGACACGGGATAGCCTACGAGCAGTACTTC. Its protein product is CASSIGHGIAYEQYF.

This chain links TRBV27 with TRBJ2-5; D is perhaps TRBD1 (7 bases). The V end was cut by 3 bases, the J end by 4 bases, with 18 bases between. The CDR3 length is 16 residues. The germline V gene has CDR1 MNHEY and CDR2 SMNVEV (reference sequence). CDR3 nucleotides: TGTGCCAGCAGTTTGGGGCAGGGGGGCATCCGAGAGACCCAGTACTTC. Protein product: CASSLGQGGIRETQYF.

V usage is TRBV6-5 and J usage is TRBJ2-2, with 10 bases identical to TRBD2. Germline assignment: CDR1 MNHEY and CDR2 SVGAGI. J lost 5 bases, V lost 11 bases, and 5 bases had no gene match. The CDR3 totals 13 residues. The CDR3: CALRAGGTGELFF. The CDR3 bases are TGTGCCCTCAGAGCGGGAGGGACCGGGGAGCTGTTTTTT.

The J gene is TRBJ2-3, the V gene TRBV5-1, with D possibly TRBD2 on 6 matching bases. The CDR3 consists of 15 residues. The germline CDR1 and CDR2 sequences are SGHRS and YFSETQ. Trimming removed 4 bases from V and 4 bases from J, with 16 bases in between. Here the CDR3 reads CASSLGGKAADTQYF. The CDR3 DNA is TGCGCCAGCAGCCTCGGGGGAAAGGCGGCAGATACGCAGTATTTT.

The V gene is TRBV28, the J gene TRBJ2-7, with D hard to call. This CDR3 region has 12 residues. In germline, CDR1 is MDHEN, CDR2 SYDVKM. Trimming removed 6 bases from V and 1 base from J, with 7 bases in between. The CDR3 protein is CASSALSYEQYF. CDR3 bases: TGTGCCAGCAGCGCGCTTTCCTACGAGCAGTACTTC.